Listed below are T cell receptor beta chains from one sample, sequenced in a study of naive and memory T cell subsets. TCRdb reprocessed the 5' RACE reads via MiXCR and lists one record per CDR3 protein. The repertoire holds 25,000 to 30,000 distinct CDR3 sequences, with approximately 20% as singletons. The receptor source for this set is a female donor in good health. Both conserved end residues are part of each CDR3. A D gene is named only where the DNA matches it firmly. The size field is filled for only some rows; it gives once, few, many or a size class.

TRBD1,NA,TRBJ2-7,TRBV29-1,CSVRFSGQSYEQYF,TGCAGCGTTAGGTTTTCGGGACAGTCCTACGAGCAGTACTTC
TRBD2,NA,TRBJ2-7,TRBV20-1,CSARDPQGGYGEQYF,TGCAGTGCTAGAGATCCTCAGGGAGGGTACGGCGAGCAGTACTTC
TRBD2,NA,TRBJ2-3,TRBV7-9,CASGRTSGIGDTQYF,TGTGCCAGCGGCCGGACTAGCGGGATTGGAGATACGCAGTATTTT
TRBD2,NA,TRBJ2-3,TRBV6-5,CASSYPRTSGGEGRDTQYF,TGTGCCAGCAGTTACCCAAGGACTAGCGGGGGGGAAGGGAGAGATACGCAGTATTTT
NA,many,TRBJ2-1,TRBV2,CASTEGHLYNEQFF,TGTGCCAGCACCGAAGGGCACCTCTACAATGAGCAGTTCTTC
NA,many,TRBJ2-3,TRBV24-1,CATKEGGDTDTQYF,TGTGCCACCAAAGAAGGGGGAGACACAGATACGCAGTATTTT
NA,many,TRBJ2-3,TRBV27,CASSLSHTESTDTQYF,TGTGCCAGCAGTTTATCCCATACCGAAAGCACAGATACGCAGTATTTT
NA,NA,TRBJ2-3,TRBV29-1,CSGGGRPDTQYF,TGCAGCGGAGGGGGACGCCCAGATACGCAGTATTTT
NA,once,TRBJ2-6,TRBV12-5,CASGLTSGANVLTF,TGTGCTAGTGGTTTGACGTCTGGGGCCAACGTCCTGACTTTC
NA,NA,TRBJ1-1,TRBV11-2,CASSLGTSQGAFF,TGTGCCAGCAGCTTAGGTACAAGTCAGGGCGCTTTCTTT
NA,NA,TRBJ2-2,TRBV5-6,CASSFVRFKGTGELFF,TGTGCCAGCAGCTTCGTACGGTTCAAGGGCACCGGGGAGCTGTTTTTT
NA,many,TRBJ1-2,TRBV7-2,CASSLPGPVDTF,TGTGCCAGCAGCTTACCGGGCCCCGTTGACACCTTC
NA,NA,TRBJ1-1,TRBV2,CASTPRMNTEAFF,TGTGCCAGCACCCCTAGAATGAACACTGAAGCTTTCTTT
TRBD1,NA,TRBJ1-1,TRBV6-2/TRBV6-3,CASSYSSTGAEAFF,TGTGCCAGCAGTTATTCGAGTACAGGGGCTGAAGCTTTCTTT
NA,few,TRBJ2-5,TRBV5-1,CATHWGGGAPETQYF,TGCGCCACCCACTGGGGAGGGGGCGCCCCGGAGACCCAGTACTTC
TRBD2,NA,TRBJ2-7,TRBV6-6,CASQRGVSYEQYF,TGTGCCAGCCAGCGGGGGGTCTCCTACGAGCAGTACTTC
TRBD2,NA,TRBJ2-6,TRBV5-6,CASSLVLAITSGANVLTF,TGTGCCAGCAGCTTGGTACTAGCGATCACTTCTGGGGCCAACGTCCTGACTTTC
TRBD1,many,TRBJ1-4,TRBV18,CASSPKNDRGVEKLFF,TGTGCCAGCTCACCGAAAAACGACAGGGGCGTTGAAAAACTGTTTTTT
NA,few,TRBJ1-5,TRBV5-1,CASSLPSGFKPQHF,TGCGCCAGCAGCTTGCCCTCAGGGTTCAAGCCCCAGCATTTT
TRBD1,NA,TRBJ1-2,TRBV6-6,CASSRDRSNGYTF,TGTGCCAGCAGCAGGGACAGGTCAAATGGCTACACCTTC
NA,NA,TRBJ2-7,TRBV5-1,CASSVTSNVFEQYF,TGCGCCAGCAGCGTGACTAGTAACGTTTTCGAGCAGTACTTC
NA,many,TRBJ2-1,TRBV20-1,CSAKLGGEQFF,TGCAGTGCGAAGTTGGGGGGTGAGCAGTTCTTC
TRBD1,many,TRBJ2-5,TRBV5-6,CASSLETGMETQYF,TGTGCCAGCAGCTTGGAGACAGGGATGGAGACCCAGTACTTC
NA,medium-sized,TRBJ2-5,TRBV18,CASSPDVGTQYF,TGTGCCAGCTCACCCGACGTCGGGACCCAGTACTTC
TRBD1,NA,TRBJ1-6,TRBV12-3/TRBV12-4,CASSRTGAYNSPLHF,TGTGCCAGCAGTCGGACAGGCGCCTATAATTCACCCCTCCACTTT
TRBD1,NA,TRBJ2-7,TRBV29-1,CSVGDRASYEQYF,TGCAGCGTTGGGGACAGGGCTTCCTACGAGCAGTACTTC
TRBD2,NA,TRBJ2-3,TRBV10-3,CAISEPGLAGAWGTDTQYF,TGTGCCATCAGTGAGCCGGGACTAGCGGGCGCCTGGGGCACAGATACGCAGTATTTT
TRBD1,many,TRBJ2-3,TRBV27,CASIPSGTGTDTQYF,TGTGCCAGCATACCTTCCGGGACAGGCACAGATACGCAGTATTTT
NA,NA,TRBJ1-6,TRBV20-1,CSARAGSYNSPLHF,TGCAGTGCTAGAGCCGGGTCCTATAATTCACCCCTCCACTTT
NA,once,TRBJ1-5,TRBV24-1,CATSDALSGQPQHF,TGTGCCACCAGTGATGCGCTTTCGGGGCAGCCCCAGCATTTT
TRBD2,medium-sized,TRBJ2-1,TRBV4-2,CASSQSLAGVTVGEQFF,TGTGCCAGCAGCCAATCGTTAGCGGGGGTGACGGTTGGGGAGCAGTTCTTC
NA,many,TRBJ1-4,TRBV29-1,CSVGWSRGEKLFF,TGCAGCGTTGGTTGGTCAAGGGGTGAAAAACTGTTTTTT
NA,many,TRBJ2-1,TRBV11-3,CASSQDPGTEQFF,TGTGCCAGCAGCCAAGACCCAGGGACTGAGCAGTTCTTC
NA,NA,TRBJ2-3,TRBV7-3,CASSLRATPNTDTQYF,TGTGCCAGCAGCTTACGGGCCACGCCCAACACAGATACGCAGTATTTT
NA,few,TRBJ2-7,TRBV20-1,CSARADIGEQYF,TGCAGTGCTAGAGCGGACATTGGCGAGCAGTACTTC
NA,many,TRBJ1-2,TRBV20-1,CSASPPRDYGYTF,TGCAGTGCTAGTCCCCCTCGGGACTATGGCTACACCTTC
NA,few,TRBJ2-5,TRBV4-1,CASSQLRPGPRSGETQYF,TGCGCCAGCAGCCAATTAAGACCGGGACCTAGAAGTGGAGAGACCCAGTACTTC
NA,NA,TRBJ2-2,TRBV7-8,CASSQPRAGTQLYTGELFF,TGTGCCAGCAGCCAGCCCCGGGCAGGGACTCAATTATACACCGGGGAGCTGTTTTTT
NA,many,TRBJ1-1,TRBV7-9,CASSSTLSTEAFF,TGTGCCAGCAGCTCGACACTTTCCACTGAAGCTTTCTTT
NA,few,TRBJ1-5,TRBV6-1,CASSEGRRAQHF,TGTGCCAGCAGTGAAGGGAGACGGGCCCAGCATTTT
TRBD1,few,TRBJ1-2,TRBV6-2/TRBV6-3,CASNDRAYGYTF,TGTGCCAGCAATGACAGGGCCTATGGCTACACCTTC
NA,NA,TRBJ2-1,TRBV29-1,CSVAHRGGNEQFF,TGCAGCGTCGCCCACAGGGGAGGCAATGAGCAGTTCTTC
TRBD2,few,TRBJ2-7,TRBV20-1,CSARPGLAVISEQYF,TGCAGTGCTAGACCGGGACTAGCGGTCATAAGCGAGCAGTACTTC
TRBD1,NA,TRBJ2-7,TRBV29-1,CSAGGTGTYEQYF,TGCAGCGCCGGAGGGACAGGGACCTACGAGCAGTACTTC
NA,medium-sized,TRBJ2-7,TRBV6-5,CASSSRTDWDRDYEQYF,TGTGCCAGCAGTTCCCGTACCGACTGGGATCGGGACTACGAGCAGTACTTC
TRBD1,NA,TRBJ2-7,TRBV6-1,CASQTGTGESGEQYF,TGTGCCAGCCAAACCGGGACAGGGGAATCTGGCGAGCAGTACTTC
NA,few,TRBJ2-3,TRBV20-1,CSALPGASTDTQYF,TGCAGTGCTCTTCCGGGAGCTAGCACAGATACGCAGTATTTT
NA,few,TRBJ1-5,TRBV20-1,CSARQVTGQVGPQHF,TGCAGTGCTAGACAAGTGACCGGGCAGGTTGGGCCCCAGCATTTT
NA,NA,TRBJ2-5,TRBV15,CATSREEETQYF,TGTGCCACCAGCAGAGAGGAAGAGACCCAGTACTTC
TRBD1,many,TRBJ2-6,TRBV7-2,CASSLVGQGSGANVLTF,TGTGCCAGCAGCTTAGTGGGACAGGGCTCTGGGGCCAACGTCCTGACTTTC
NA,large,TRBJ2-7,TRBV20-1,CSARNGPEQYF,TGCAGTGCTAGGAACGGTCCCGAGCAGTACTTC
NA,medium-sized,TRBJ1-5,TRBV4-2,CASSQDQQGGLDQPQHF,TGTGCCAGCAGCCAAGATCAGCAAGGGGGGTTAGATCAGCCCCAGCATTTT
NA,NA,TRBJ1-1,TRBV12-3/TRBV12-4,CASSLGQEYTEAFF,TGTGCCAGCAGTTTAGGACAGGAGTACACTGAAGCTTTCTTT
TRBD2,NA,TRBJ2-5,TRBV12-3/TRBV12-4,CASTPSGRQETQYF,TGTGCCAGCACCCCTAGCGGGCGCCAAGAGACCCAGTACTTC
NA,NA,TRBJ1-6,TRBV20-1,CSANRHNSPLHF,TGCAGTGCTAACCGACATAATTCACCCCTCCACTTT